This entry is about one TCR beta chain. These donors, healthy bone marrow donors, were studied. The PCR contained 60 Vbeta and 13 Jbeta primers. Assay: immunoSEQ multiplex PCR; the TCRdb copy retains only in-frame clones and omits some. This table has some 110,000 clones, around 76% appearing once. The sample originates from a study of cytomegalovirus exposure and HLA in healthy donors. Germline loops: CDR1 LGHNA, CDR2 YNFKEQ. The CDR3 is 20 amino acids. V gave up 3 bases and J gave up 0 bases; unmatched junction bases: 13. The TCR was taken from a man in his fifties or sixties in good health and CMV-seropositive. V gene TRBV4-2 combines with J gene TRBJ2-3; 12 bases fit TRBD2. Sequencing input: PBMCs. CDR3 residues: CASSHPGLAGLSSSTDTQYF. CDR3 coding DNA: TGTGCCAGCAGCCATCCGGGACTAGCGGGTCTCTCCTCTAGCACAGATACGCAGTATTTT.